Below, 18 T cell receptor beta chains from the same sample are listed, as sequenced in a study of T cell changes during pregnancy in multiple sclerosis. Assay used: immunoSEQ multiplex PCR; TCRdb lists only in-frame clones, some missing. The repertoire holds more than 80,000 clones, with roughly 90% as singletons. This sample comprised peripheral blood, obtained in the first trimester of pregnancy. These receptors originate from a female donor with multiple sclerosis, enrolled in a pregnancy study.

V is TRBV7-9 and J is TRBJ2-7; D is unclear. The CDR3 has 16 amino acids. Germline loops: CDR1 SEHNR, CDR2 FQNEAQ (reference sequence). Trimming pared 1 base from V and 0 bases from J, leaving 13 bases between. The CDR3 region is CASSLGGALSSYEQYF. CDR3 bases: TGTGCCAGCAGCTTAGGAGGCGCCCTGAGCTCCTACGAGCAGTACTTC. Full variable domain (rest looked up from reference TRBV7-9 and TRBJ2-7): DTGVSQNPRHKITKRGQNVTFRCDPISEHNRLYWYRQTLGQGPEFLTYFQNEAQLEKSRLLSDRFSAERPKGSFSTLEIQRTEQGDSAMYLCASSLGGALSSYEQYFGPGTRLTVT.

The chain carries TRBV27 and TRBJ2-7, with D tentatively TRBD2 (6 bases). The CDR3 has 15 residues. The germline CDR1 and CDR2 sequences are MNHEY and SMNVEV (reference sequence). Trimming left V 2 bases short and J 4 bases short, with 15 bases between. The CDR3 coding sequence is TGTGCCAGCAGTTTAATAGGAGGGAGTACTTACGAGCAGTACTTC. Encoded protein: CASSLIGGSTYEQYF.

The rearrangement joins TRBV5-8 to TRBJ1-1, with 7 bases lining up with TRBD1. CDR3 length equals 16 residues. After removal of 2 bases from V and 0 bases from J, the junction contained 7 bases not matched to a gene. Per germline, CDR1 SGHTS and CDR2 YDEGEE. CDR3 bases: TGTGCCAGCAGCTTAAGGACAGGTATCATGAACACTGAAGCTTTCTTT. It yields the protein CASSLRTGIMNTEAFF.

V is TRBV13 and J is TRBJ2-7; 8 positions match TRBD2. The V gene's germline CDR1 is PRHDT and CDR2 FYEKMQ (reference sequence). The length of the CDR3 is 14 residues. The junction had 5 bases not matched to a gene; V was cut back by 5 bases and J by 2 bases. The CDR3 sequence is CASSKLAAAYEQYF. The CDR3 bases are TGTGCCAGCAGCAAACTAGCGGCCGCCTACGAGCAGTACTTC. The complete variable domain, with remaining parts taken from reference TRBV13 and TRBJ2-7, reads AAGVIQSPRHLIKEKRETATLKCYPIPRHDTVYWYQQGPGQDPQFLISFYEKMQSDKGSIPDRFSAQQFSDYHSELNMSSLELGDSALYFCASSKLAAAYEQYFGPGTRLTVT.

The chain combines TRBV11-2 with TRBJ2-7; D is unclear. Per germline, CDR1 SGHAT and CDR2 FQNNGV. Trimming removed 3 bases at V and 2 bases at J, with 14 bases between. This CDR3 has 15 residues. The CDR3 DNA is TGTGCCAGCAGCTTTGGAGTAACCCTGGCCTACGAGCAGTACTTC. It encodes CASSFGVTLAYEQYF.

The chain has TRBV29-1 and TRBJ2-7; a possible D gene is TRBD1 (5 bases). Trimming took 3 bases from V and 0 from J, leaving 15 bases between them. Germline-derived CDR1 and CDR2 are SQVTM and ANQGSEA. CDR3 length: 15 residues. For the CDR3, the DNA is TGCAGCGTTGATGTACCCAGGGCCAACTCCTACGAGCAGTACTTC. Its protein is CSVDVPRANSYEQYF.

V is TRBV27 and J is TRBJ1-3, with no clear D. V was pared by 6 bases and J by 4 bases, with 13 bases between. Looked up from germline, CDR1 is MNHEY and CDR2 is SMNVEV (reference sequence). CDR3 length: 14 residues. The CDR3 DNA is TGTGCCAGCAGATCCCCCGGGGTCGGAAACACCATATATTTT. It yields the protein CASRSPGVGNTIYF.

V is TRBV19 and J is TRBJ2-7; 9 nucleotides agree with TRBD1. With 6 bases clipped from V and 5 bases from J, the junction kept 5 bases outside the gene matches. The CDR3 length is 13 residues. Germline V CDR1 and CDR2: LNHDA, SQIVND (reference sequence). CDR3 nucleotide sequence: TGTGCCAGTAGAAGGGACAGGGACCACGAGCAGTACTTC. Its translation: CASRRDRDHEQYF.

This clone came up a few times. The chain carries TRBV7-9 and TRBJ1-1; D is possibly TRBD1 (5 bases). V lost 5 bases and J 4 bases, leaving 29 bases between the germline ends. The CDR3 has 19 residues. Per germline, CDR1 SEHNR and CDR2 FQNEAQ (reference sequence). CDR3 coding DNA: TGTGCCAGCAGCCCCCGGGTGGGCGACGGCCCTAGGGGTGGCACTGAAGCTTTCTTT. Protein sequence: CASSPRVGDGPRGGTEAFF.

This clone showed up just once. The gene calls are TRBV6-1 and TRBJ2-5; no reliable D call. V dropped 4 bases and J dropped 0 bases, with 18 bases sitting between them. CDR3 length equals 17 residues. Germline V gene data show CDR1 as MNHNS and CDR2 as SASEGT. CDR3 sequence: CASSGPPHFPYQETQYF. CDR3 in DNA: TGTGCCAGCAGTGGTCCTCCCCACTTCCCGTACCAAGAGACCCAGTACTTC.

The DNA for the CDR3 is TGTGCCAGTAGTATGAACCCCGGGACAGGCCTCTACGAGCAGTACTTC. This sequence encodes CASSMNPGTGLYEQYF. The chain uses TRBV19 and TRBJ2-7, with 8 bases lining up with TRBD1. The CDR3 is made up of 16 amino acids. Germline CDR1 reads LNHDA; CDR2 reads SQIVND (reference sequence). V shed 3 bases and J 3 bases; nucleotides not matched to a gene: 10.

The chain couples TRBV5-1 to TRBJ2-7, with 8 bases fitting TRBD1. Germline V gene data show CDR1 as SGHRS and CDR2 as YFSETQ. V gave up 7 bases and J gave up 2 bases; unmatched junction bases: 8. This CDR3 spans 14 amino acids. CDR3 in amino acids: CASGPTGQAYEQYF. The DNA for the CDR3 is TGCGCCAGCGGGCCCACGGGACAGGCCTACGAGCAGTACTTC.

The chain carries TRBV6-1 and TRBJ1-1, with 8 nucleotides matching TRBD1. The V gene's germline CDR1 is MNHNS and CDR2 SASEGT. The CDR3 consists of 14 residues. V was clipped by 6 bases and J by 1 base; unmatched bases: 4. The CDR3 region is CASSQTGENTEAFF. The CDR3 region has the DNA TGTGCCAGCAGCCAGACAGGGGAGAACACTGAAGCTTTCTTT.

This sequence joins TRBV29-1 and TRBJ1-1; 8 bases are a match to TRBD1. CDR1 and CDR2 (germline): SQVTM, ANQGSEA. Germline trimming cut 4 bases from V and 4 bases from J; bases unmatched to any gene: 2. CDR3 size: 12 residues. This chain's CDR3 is CSVATGGTEAFF. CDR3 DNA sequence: TGCAGCGTTGCTACAGGGGGCACTGAAGCTTTCTTT.

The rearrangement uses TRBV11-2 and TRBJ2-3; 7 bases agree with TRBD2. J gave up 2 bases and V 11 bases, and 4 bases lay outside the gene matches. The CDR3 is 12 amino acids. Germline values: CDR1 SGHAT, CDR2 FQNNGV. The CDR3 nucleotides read TGTGCCTGGCGGGGGAACACAGATACGCAGTATTTT. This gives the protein CAWRGNTDTQYF.

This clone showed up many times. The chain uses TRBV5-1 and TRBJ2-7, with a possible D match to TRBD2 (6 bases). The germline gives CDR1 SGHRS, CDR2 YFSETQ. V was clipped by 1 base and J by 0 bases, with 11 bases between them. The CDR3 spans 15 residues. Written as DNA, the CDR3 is TGCGCCAGCAGCTTGAGCCCCGGGGGCTCCTACGAGCAGTACTTC. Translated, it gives CASSLSPGGSYEQYF.

This CDR3 reads CASSPTSYEQYF. The CDR3 DNA sequence: TGTGCCAGCAGCCCAACATCCTACGAGCAGTACTTC. V gene TRBV5-5 combines with J gene TRBJ2-7; D not certain. The CDR3 is 12 amino acids. CDR1 SGHKS and CDR2 YYEKEE come from the germline V gene (reference sequence). The V and J ends lost 4 bases and 1 base respectively, with 6 bases between them.

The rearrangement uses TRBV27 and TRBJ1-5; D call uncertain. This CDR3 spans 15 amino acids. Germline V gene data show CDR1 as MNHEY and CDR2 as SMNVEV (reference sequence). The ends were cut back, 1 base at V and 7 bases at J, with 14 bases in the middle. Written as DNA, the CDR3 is TGTGCCAGCAGTTTATGGGCGGGGATTGGGCAGCCCCAGCATTTT. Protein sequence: CASSLWAGIGQPQHF.